Included here is one T cell receptor (delta chain) sequence, with context. By sample share, this clone is medium-sized (0.01 to 0.1%). Its antigen is currently not known. Base qualities are missing; no much larger clone stands one base away. The data derive from a study of gamma-delta chains in newborns, infants, children (dated by TCRdb to between 2018 and 2021). Notes on the research overall: According to the title of the study, polyclonal expansion of innate gammadelta T cells immediately after birth is driven by microbial exposure. The study investigated how microbial exposure shaped innate gammadelta T cell populations in human newborns immediately after birth.

TCRdb lists the instrument as Illumina MiSeq. For TCRdb, the public reads were processed anew by CATT, and duplicate DNA sequences were folded into one row. A total of about 4,000 delta-chain clones appear in this sample, about 36% of them only once. Around an eighth of the sample goes to the ten largest clones. V has 0 bases trimmed and J has 6 bases trimmed; junction bases matching no gene number 6. The germline V gene supplies CDR1 GEAIGNYY and CDR2 EKD. The CDR3 spans 14 residues, from the cysteine through the phenylalanine. The retained sequence is limited to the CDR3, 42 bases, with the frame set at the first base.

The chain is encoded by TRDV2 joined to TRDJ1, with 7 middle bases fitting TRDD3. The TCR sequence derives from a child who received the measles vaccine. The sample consisted of blood. In nucleotide form, the sequence is TGTGCCTGTGACACCGGGGGGATTTACAATAAACTCATCTTT. It translates as CACDTGGIYNKLIF.